The 9 T cell receptor beta chains below come from one sample, sequenced in a study of T-cell reconstitution after alpha-beta-depleted transplantation in children. The authors prepared the TCRbeta library with unique molecular identifiers. TCRdb fed the PCR reads into MiXCR, producing one record per CDR3 protein. This sample yields some 490,000 distinct CDR3 sequences, of which approximately 12% are seen a single time; 4.5% to 6% belongs to the top ten. The sample consisted of PBMCs from the stem cell graft donor, taken from the stem cell graft. These TCRs come from a human donor who donated a stem cell graft to a child with combined immunodeficiency.

This clonotype was detected only a few times. The junction differs from germline at one of its ends, possibly a read error. The chain combines TRBV7-2 with TRBJ2-1; 10 bases are a match to TRBD2. The CDR3 totals 16 residues. Germline lookup yields CDR1 SGHTA and CDR2 FQGNSA. The CDR3: CASSLVSGGAYNEQFF. CDR3 nucleotides: TGTGCCAGCAGCTTAGTGAGCGGGGGGGCCTATAATGAGCAGTTCTTC.

This clonotype turned up a few times. V is TRBV4-3 and J is TRBJ2-5, with 8 bases identical to TRBD2. J was trimmed by 0 bases and V by 3 bases; bases with no gene match: 9. CDR3 length: 17 residues. Per germline, CDR1 LGHNA and CDR2 YSLEER. The CDR3 loop is CASSQEIAGSHQETQYF. The DNA of the CDR3 is TGCGCCAGCAGCCAGGAGATAGCGGGGTCACACCAAGAGACCCAGTACTTC.

This clonotype came up a few times. The chain carries TRBV30 and TRBJ1-5; no firm D call. CDR3 size: 15 residues. Trimming took off 3 bases at V and 1 base at J, with 13 bases between the two ends. CDR1 and CDR2 from the germline V gene are GTSNPN and SVGIG (reference sequence). CDR3 sequence: CAWRPGSGSNQPQHF. DNA for the CDR3: TGTGCCTGGAGGCCTGGGTCCGGGAGCAATCAGCCCCAGCATTTT.

The chain couples TRBV9 to TRBJ1-1, with D unresolved. The CDR3 is made up of 14 amino acids. Looked up from germline, CDR1 is SGDLS and CDR2 is YYNGEE. V lost 4 bases to trimming and J lost 1 base, with 11 bases between them. Here the CDR3 reads CASSPSVGNTEAFF. The CDR3 nucleotides read TGTGCCAGCAGCCCCTCGGTGGGGAACACTGAAGCTTTCTTT.

This clonotype was seen many times. The chain is built from TRBV9 and TRBJ2-7; a weak D match, TRBD1 (5 bases). The CDR3 spans 15 residues. Trimming took off 2 bases at V and 3 bases at J, with 15 bases between the two ends. Germline lookup yields CDR1 SGDLS and CDR2 YYNGEE. CDR3 residues: CASSVGPDSDYEQYF. The CDR3, as DNA: TGTGCCAGCAGCGTCGGCCCTGACAGTGACTACGAGCAGTACTTC. The full variable domain, with the rest looked up from reference TRBV9 and TRBJ2-7, is DSGVTQTPKHLITATGQRVTLRCSPRSGDLSVYWYQQSLDQGLQFLIQYYNGEERAKGNILERFSAQQFPDLHSELNLSSLELGDSALYFCASSVGPDSDYEQYFGPGTRLTVT.

In this sample, this clonotype turned up a few times. The chain has TRBV3-1 and TRBJ1-1; tentatively, D is TRBD1 (6 bases). Trimming removed 1 base at V and 8 bases at J, with 14 bases between. The CDR3 is made up of 14 amino acids. Germline-derived CDR1 and CDR2 are LGHDT and YNNKEL (reference sequence). This CDR3 reads CASSQGHETGEAFF. The CDR3 DNA reads as TGTGCCAGCAGCCAAGGACATGAAACAGGGGAAGCTTTCTTT.

This clonotype has ten or more counts. This chain joins TRBV29-1 and TRBJ2-6; TRBD1 is a possible D gene (5 bases). The CDR3 consists of 13 residues. Germline-derived CDR1 and CDR2 are SQVTM and ANQGSEA. V lost 6 bases to trimming and J lost 0 bases, with 6 bases between them. The CDR3 DNA follows: TGCAGCGTACAGGACTCTGGGGCCAACGTCCTGACTTTC. It yields the protein CSVQDSGANVLTF.

The rearrangement links TRBV20-1 to TRBJ2-1; 14 bases fit TRBD2. Germline CDR1 DFQATT, CDR2 SNEGSKA (reference sequence). This CDR3 is built from 17 residues. V dropped 4 bases and J dropped 3; count of bases not matched to a gene: 8. This chain's CDR3 is CSAIVTSGRANYNEQFF. The DNA of the CDR3 is TGCAGTGCTATCGTGACTAGCGGGAGGGCCAACTACAATGAGCAGTTCTTC.

This clonotype was counted between two and nine times. V is TRBV12-3 or TRBV12-4 and J is TRBJ2-7, with 9 bases fitting TRBD2. The V and J ends lost 2 bases and 3 bases, in that order; junction bases with no gene match: 20. This CDR3 spans 20 amino acids. The CDR3 DNA follows: TGTGCCAGCAGTTTACGCCTACGGGGGCTCCTAGCGGGACCTAACTACGAGCAGTACTTC. This sequence encodes CASSLRLRGLLAGPNYEQYF.